The 12 T cell receptor beta chains presented below share a single source sample, sequenced in a study of CD4+ T cells in melanoma. TCRdb keeps only in-frame clones here, not all; method: immunoSEQ multiplex PCR. The data show 13,000 to 15,000 clones, 65% to 85% seen once. Specimen: cells from a culture (not recorded whether cultured in vitro). The receptor set was obtained from a human donor with melanoma.

The gene calls are TRBV7-3 and TRBJ2-1, with D hard to call. V lost 0 bases, J lost 0 bases, and 6 bases lay in between. Per the germline V gene, CDR1 is SGHTA and CDR2 is FQGTGA. CDR3 length: 15 amino acids. The CDR3 DNA sequence: TGTGCCAGCAGCTTAACCCAAAGCTCCTACAATGAGCAGTTCTTC. This translates into CASSLTQSSYNEQFF.

This chain connects TRBV5-1 to TRBJ1-1; D is uncertain. Per germline, CDR1 SGHRS and CDR2 YFSETQ. The ends were cut back, 0 bases at V and 3 bases at J, with 6 bases in the middle. The CDR3 runs to 13 residues. CDR3: CASSLARHTEAFF. The CDR3 DNA sequence: TGCGCCAGCAGCTTGGCACGACACACTGAAGCTTTCTTT.

The gene calls are TRBV5-1 and TRBJ1-4; a weak D match, TRBD1 (5 bases). V was cut by 6 bases and J by 0 bases, with 15 bases left in between. Germline lookup yields CDR1 SGHRS and CDR2 YFSETQ. This CDR3 spans 16 amino acids. The CDR3: CASKAGTLATNEKLFF. CDR3 coding DNA: TGCGCCAGCAAAGCAGGGACGTTAGCAACTAATGAAAAACTGTTTTTT.

This clone was recorded only once. This chain joins TRBV6-6 and TRBJ2-5, with TRBD2 matching 8 bases. Germline V gene sequence: CDR1 MNHNY, CDR2 SVGAGI (reference sequence). The CDR3 covers 15 residues. After removal of 4 bases from V and 0 bases from J, the junction contained 4 bases not matched to a gene. CDR3 in amino acids: CASSSGGLDQETQYF. DNA of the CDR3: TGTGCCAGCAGTTCGGGGGGGCTGGACCAAGAGACCCAGTACTTC.

The CDR3 coding sequence is TGTGCCAGCAGTCAGTTGAACACTGAAGCTTTCTTT. Residues: CASSQLNTEAFF. The chain employs TRBV7-9 and TRBJ1-1; unclear D gene. The ends were cut back, 6 bases at V and 0 bases at J, with 5 bases in the middle. Germline V gene lookup returns CDR1 SEHNR and CDR2 FQNEAQ (reference sequence). The CDR3 runs 12 residues. The full variable domain, in which reference TRBV7-9 and TRBJ1-1 provide the parts outside the CDR3, is DTGVSQNPRHKITKRGQNVTFRCDPISEHNRLYWYRQTLGQGPEFLTYFQNEAQLEKSRLLSDRFSAERPKGSFSTLEIQRTEQGDSAMYLCASSQLNTEAFFGQGTRLTVV.

In DNA form, the CDR3 reads TGTGCCAGCAGCTTAAAGGGGGTTACGGAGCAGTACTTC. This sequence encodes CASSLKGVTEQYF. This chain links TRBV7-2 with TRBJ2-7; TRBD1 is a possible D gene (6 bases). Germline V gene lookup returns CDR1 SGHTA and CDR2 FQGNSA. The CDR3 covers 13 residues. Trimming removed 2 bases from V and 7 bases from J, with 12 bases in between.

Turning to this clone: It is unclear where the CDR3 begins or ends on the DNA, so no DNA is shown, and the CDR3 is as TCRdb lists it. This chain links TRBV5-1 with TRBJ2-1; the table gives TRBD2 as D, unverified against the DNA. The CDR3 is made up of 14 amino acids, end residues included. The germline CDR1 and CDR2 sequences are SGHRS and YFSETQ. CDR3 sequence reads: CASSLTFGAGGQFF.

A remark on this clone: Germline is not matched at one junction end, which may reflect a read error. V gene TRBV7-7 combines with J gene TRBJ2-5; TRBD1 agrees at 7 bases. Germline values: CDR1 SSHAT, CDR2 FNYEAQ (reference sequence). This CDR3 has 14 amino acids. The CDR3 loop is CASSQQGSGETQYF. As DNA, the CDR3 is TGTGCTAGCAGCCAACAGGGGTCGGGAGAGACCCAGTACTTC.

This chain joins TRBV19 and TRBJ2-2, with a possible D match to TRBD2 (6 bases). This CDR3 is built from 15 residues. The germline V gene encodes CDR1 LNHDA and CDR2 SQIVND (reference sequence). V lost 7 bases, J lost 4 bases, and 16 bases lay in between. As DNA, the CDR3 is TGTGCCAGTACCCTAATGGGGGGAGTCACCGGGGAGCTGTTTTTT. This gives the protein CASTLMGGVTGELFF.

This rearrangement joins TRBV10-3 to TRBJ2-1; the D is unclear. The CDR3 contains 14 residues. The V end was cut by 10 bases, the J end by 0 bases, with 13 bases between. In germline, CDR1 is ENHRY, CDR2 SYGVKD. The CDR3 DNA reads TGTGCCACCTCAGGCCAGAGCTCCTACAATGAGCAGTTCTTC. Translation: CATSGQSSYNEQFF.

The chain carries TRBV9 and TRBJ2-3, with unresolved D. Trimming removed 4 bases from V and 1 base from J, with 4 bases in between. The CDR3 is 12 amino acids. Germline assignment: CDR1 SGDLS and CDR2 YYNGEE. CDR3: CASSIGTDTQYF. DNA for the CDR3: TGTGCCAGCAGCATCGGCACAGATACGCAGTATTTT.

The CDR3 here is CASRIGSDTQYF. Here the CDR3 DNA reads TGTGCCAGCAGAATAGGTTCCGATACGCAGTATTTT. This chain links TRBV7-9 with TRBJ2-3; D is uncertain. The CDR3 runs 12 residues. The germline V gene encodes CDR1 SEHNR and CDR2 FQNEAQ (reference sequence). V was trimmed by 6 bases and J by 6 bases, leaving 10 bases between them.